Below are 23 T cell receptor beta chains sequenced from a single sample in a study of read filtering for tumor transcriptome and immune sequencing. The library was built from about 400 ng RNA with molecular barcoded adaptors for alpha/delta and beta/gamma chains. TCRdb recomputed calls from the reads with MiXCR, one row per CDR3 protein. The top ten hold approximately 30% of the sample, which has 39,000 or so distinct CDR3 sequences, roughly an eighth seen once. Sequencing was carried out using a population of CD138-negative cells sorted from bone marrow. These receptors came from a donor at least 40 years old with multiple myeloma.

On this clonotype: This sequence may be a read error, since a much larger clone differs from it by one base. The gene calls are TRBV25-1 and TRBJ2-2; D unclear. The germline V gene has CDR1 MGHDK and CDR2 SYGVNS. V was pared by 4 bases and J by 1 base, with 10 bases between. CDR3 length: 15 residues. CDR3 protein: CASSGNNGNTGELFF. Here the CDR3 DNA reads TGTGCCAGCAGTGGAAACAACGGGAACACCGGGGAGCTGTTTTTT.

With regard to this clonotype: Given a far larger clone just one base away, this is likely a sequencing read error. This chain links TRBV4-2 with TRBJ1-1, with D unresolved. Trimming took off 5 bases at V and 1 base at J, with 14 bases between the two ends. Germline V lookup: CDR1 LGHNA, CDR2 YNFKEQ. This CDR3 comprises 15 residues. The CDR3 protein is CASSLEGLGNTEAFF. CDR3 DNA: TGTGCCAGCAGCTTGGAAGGGTTGGGGAACACTGAAGCTTTCTTT.

In this sample, this clonotype turned up a few times. V gene TRBV24-1 combines with J gene TRBJ1-1; maybe TRBD1 (5 bases). V lost 12 bases, J lost 1 base, and 11 bases lay in between. Germline V gene sequence: CDR1 KGHDR, CDR2 SFDVKD. This CDR3 contains 12 residues. The CDR3 sequence is CAARTGNTEAFF. Here the CDR3 DNA reads TGTGCCGCACGCACAGGGAACACTGAAGCTTTCTTT.

Ten or more counts support this clonotype. This sequence joins TRBV14 and TRBJ2-7; TRBD2 might be the D (6 bases). Trimming took off 3 bases at V and 7 bases at J, with 7 bases between the two ends. Germline CDR1 and CDR2: SGHDN and FVKESK. CDR3 length: 11 residues. CDR3 region: CASSHAGEQYF. CDR3 DNA: TGTGCCAGCAGCCACGCGGGGGAGCAGTACTTC. Supplemented by reference TRBV14 and TRBJ2-7, the full variable domain reads EAGVTQFPSHSVIEKGQTVTLRCDPISGHDNLYWYRRVMGKEIKFLLHFVKESKQDESGMPNNRFLAERTGGTYSTLKVQPAELEDSGVYFCASSHAGEQYFGPGTRLTVT.

This clonotype was found many times. V usage is TRBV5-5 and J usage is TRBJ1-5; D remains unclear. Germline lookup yields CDR1 SGHKS and CDR2 YYEKEE (reference sequence). The CDR3 consists of 15 residues. V gave up 0 bases and J gave up 4 bases, with 11 bases separating them. In nucleotides, the CDR3 is TGTGCCAGCAGCTTGGTGGGTAACAGTAATCAGCCCCAGCATTTT. Protein: CASSLVGNSNQPQHF.

This clonotype was seen many times. The chain recombines TRBV6-2 or TRBV6-3 with TRBJ2-1; the match to TRBD2 covers 10 bases. Germline V gene lookup returns CDR1 MNHEY and CDR2 SVGEGT. V was pared by 6 bases and J by 5 bases, with 16 bases of the junction left unmatched. The CDR3 covers 18 residues. CDR3: CASSPPLGAGGPNNEQFF. The CDR3 bases are TGTGCCAGCAGCCCCCCTTTAGGAGCGGGAGGGCCCAACAATGAGCAGTTCTTC.

The sample holds many counts of this clonotype. The chain combines TRBV11-2 with TRBJ2-1; a possible D gene is TRBD1 (6 bases). Germline loops: CDR1 SGHAT, CDR2 FQNNGV. Trimming left V 4 bases short and J 0 bases short, with 13 bases between. The CDR3 loop spans 16 amino acids. CDR3 amino acids: CASSSYRVGSYNEQFF. The DNA for the CDR3 is TGTGCCAGCAGCTCGTACAGGGTGGGCTCCTACAATGAGCAGTTCTTC.

This clonotype was counted many times. V and J are TRBV7-2 and TRBJ1-1; 9 bases map to TRBD1. Per germline, CDR1 SGHTA and CDR2 FQGNSA. V was pared by 5 bases and J by 6 bases, with 7 bases of the junction left unmatched. The CDR3 has 14 residues. CDR3 region: CASSLQGARAEAFF. CDR3 in DNA: TGTGCCAGCAGCCTACAGGGGGCTAGGGCTGAAGCTTTCTTT.

This clonotype was counted ten times or more. The V call is TRBV20-1, the J call TRBJ1-5, with no clear D. From germline, CDR1 is DFQATT and CDR2 SNEGSKA (reference sequence). CDR3 length: 12 residues. With 6 bases removed from V and 4 bases from J, the gap between germline ends came to 10 bases. This CDR3 reads CSARGRNQPQHF. The CDR3 nucleotides read TGCAGTGCCCGAGGGCGGAATCAGCCCCAGCATTTT.

This clonotype has ten or more counts. The CDR3: CASSLSGGIPNEQFF. In DNA form, the CDR3 reads TGCGCCAGCAGCTTGAGTGGCGGGATCCCCAATGAGCAGTTCTTC. This sequence joins TRBV5-1 and TRBJ2-1; possible D gene TRBD2, 6 bases. The CDR3 is made up of 15 amino acids. V dropped 1 base and J dropped 6 bases, with 14 bases sitting between them. Germline CDR1 SGHRS, CDR2 YFSETQ.

Worth noting for this clonotype: A read error may explain this, as a much larger clone is one base away. The J gene is TRBJ2-6, the V gene TRBV20-1; 9 nucleotides agree with TRBD1. There are 16 residues in the CDR3. Germline V gene data show CDR1 as DFQATT and CDR2 as SNEGSKA (reference sequence). The CDR3 DNA sequence: TGCAGTGCCCCGACAGGGGGGAACTCTGGGACCAACGTCCTGACTTTC. This translates into CSAPTGGNSGTNVLTF.

V gene TRBV6-2 or TRBV6-3 combines with J gene TRBJ2-5; 11 positions match TRBD2. V shed 5 bases, J shed 5 bases, and the junction held 13 bases outside the gene matches. The CDR3 extends over 17 amino acids. The V gene's germline CDR1 is MNHEY and CDR2 SVGEGT. The CDR3 sequence is CASSRKLAGGPRETQYF. CDR3 nucleotide sequence: TGTGCCAGCAGTCGAAAATTAGCGGGAGGGCCTCGGGAGACCCAGTACTTC.

This clonotype has at least ten counts. The chain couples TRBV7-3 to TRBJ2-3, with 7 bases aligning to TRBD2. There are 14 residues in the CDR3. The germline V gene has CDR1 SGHTA and CDR2 FQGTGA. The V segment lost 2 bases and the J segment 4 bases; nucleotides outside the gene matches: 3. DNA of the CDR3: TGTGCCAGCAGCTTAGCGGGAGAAGCAGATACGCAGTATTTT. Translation: CASSLAGEADTQYF.

In its sample, this clonotype was seen many times. This rearrangement joins TRBV4-3 to TRBJ2-2; D might be TRBD1 (5 bases). Trimming stripped 0 bases from V and 4 bases from J, with 12 bases between. Germline V gives CDR1 LGHNA, CDR2 YSLEER. CDR3 length: 16 amino acids. The chain's CDR3 is CASSQETDTSTGELFF. The CDR3 DNA sequence: TGCGCCAGCAGCCAAGAGACGGACACCTCCACCGGGGAGCTGTTTTTT.

In its sample, this clonotype is medium-sized. The rearrangement uses TRBV7-2 and TRBJ2-7; no definite D call. V was shortened by 4 bases and J by 2 bases, with 15 bases between the two germline ends. The CDR3 length is 15 residues. Germline CDR1 reads SGHTA; CDR2 reads FQGNSA. Here the CDR3 reads CASSWAEDGPYEQYF. The CDR3, as DNA: TGTGCCAGCAGCTGGGCCGAAGACGGCCCCTACGAGCAGTACTTC. The variable domain in full, completed from reference TRBV7-2 and TRBJ2-7, reads GAGVSQSPSNKVTEKGKDVELRCDPISGHTALYWYRQSLGQGLEFLIYFQGNSAPDKSGLPSDRFSAERTGGSVSTLTIQRTQQEDSAVYLCASSWAEDGPYEQYFGPGTRLTVT.

This clonotype was observed at least ten times. The chain carries TRBV7-3 and TRBJ2-4; weak D call: TRBD1 (5 bases). Germline V lookup: CDR1 SGHTA, CDR2 FQGTGA. The CDR3 is 15 amino acids. The V and J ends lost 2 bases and 4 bases respectively, with 12 bases between them. The CDR3 DNA reads TGTGCCAGCAGCTTAGGGGCAGGGCCGAAAAACATTCAGTACTTC. Translation: CASSLGAGPKNIQYF.

This clonotype occurred once. Since a much larger clone is just one base distant, this may be a read error. V and J are TRBV6-2 or TRBV6-3 and TRBJ2-1, with 8 nucleotides matching TRBD2. This CDR3 is built from 13 residues. The germline V gene has CDR1 MNHEY and CDR2 SVGEGT. The CDR3 DNA follows: TGTGCCAGCAGCTTAGCGGGAAGGAATGAGCGGTTCTTC. This gives the protein CASSLAGRNERFF.

This clonotype turned up a few times. The V gene is TRBV27, the J gene TRBJ2-3; tentatively, D is TRBD2 (5 bases). V was cut by 3 bases and J by 4 bases, with 11 bases left in between. The CDR3 has 14 residues. CDR1 MNHEY and CDR2 SMNVEV come from the germline V gene (reference sequence). The CDR3 protein is CASSFVRGPDTQYF. The CDR3 nucleotides are TGTGCCAGCAGTTTTGTCAGAGGGCCAGATACGCAGTATTTT.

V gene TRBV7-8 combines with J gene TRBJ2-7; D is unclear. Germline V gives CDR1 SGHVS, CDR2 FQNEAQ. CDR3 length equals 13 residues. V was cut by 5 bases and J by 6 bases, with 14 bases left in between. CDR3 in DNA: TGTGCCAGCAGCCCCGCGTCGGGCCGCGAGCAGTACTTC. Translating gives CASSPASGREQYF.

This clonotype was detected ten times or more. The gene calls are TRBV6-1 and TRBJ2-1; 12 bases map to TRBD2. The CDR3 has 15 residues. In germline, CDR1 is MNHNS, CDR2 SASEGT. V was clipped by 10 bases and J by 8 bases; unmatched bases: 12. The CDR3 sequence is CATLQTSGSSDEQFF. The DNA of the CDR3 is TGTGCCACCCTACAGACTAGCGGGAGTTCTGATGAGCAGTTCTTC.

The chain recombines TRBV28 with TRBJ1-1; TRBD1 aligns across 7 bases. CDR1 is MDHEN and CDR2 is SYDVKM in the germline V gene. V was pared by 4 bases and J by 1 base, with 9 bases of the junction left unmatched. The CDR3 is 16 residues long. The CDR3 bases are TGTGCCAGCAGTTCGGACAGGTCCCCAGCGAACACTGAAGCTTTCTTT. This gives the protein CASSSDRSPANTEAFF. The entire variable domain, with the rest obtained from reference TRBV28 and TRBJ1-1, is as follows: DVKVTQSSRYLVKRTGEKVFLECVQDMDHENMFWYRQDPGLGLRLIYFSYDVKMKEKGDIPEGYSVSREKKERFSLILESASTNQTSMYLCASSSDRSPANTEAFFGQGTRLTVV.

There are many counts of this clonotype. The J gene is TRBJ2-2, the V gene TRBV6-4; possibly TRBD1 for D (5 bases). V shed 8 bases and J shed 6 bases, with 13 bases lying between them. The germline CDR1 and CDR2 sequences are MRHNA and SNTAGT. CDR3 length equals 13 residues. The CDR3 protein is CASGSGPAGELFF. CDR3 bases: TGTGCCAGCGGTTCAGGGCCTGCCGGGGAGCTGTTTTTT.

This clonotype was detected many times. This chain links TRBV4-2 with TRBJ2-6; 7 positions match TRBD2. Germline V CDR1 and CDR2: LGHNA, YNFKEQ. With 0 bases clipped from V and 4 bases from J, the junction kept 6 bases outside the gene matches. The CDR3 consists of 17 residues. This chain's CDR3 is CASSQEGRGTGANVLTF. The DNA for the CDR3 is TGTGCCAGCAGCCAAGAAGGGCGGGGGACGGGGGCCAACGTCCTGACTTTC.